What follows are 9 T cell receptor beta chains derived from one specimen sequenced in a study of blood T cell repertoires in COVID-19. Profiled with immunoSEQ multiplex PCR; TCRdb holds only in-frame clones, not every one. The repertoire holds around 100,000 clones, 89% seen once, with approximately 3.5% in the top ten. Source material: peripheral blood. Receptors were obtained from a woman aged 55-70 years with acute or convalescent COVID-19.

V and J are TRBV5-6 and TRBJ1-2; D gene ambiguous. V lost 0 bases to trimming and J lost 3 bases, with 12 bases between them. CDR1 is SGHDT, CDR2 YYEEEE, per germline. The CDR3 has 15 residues. The CDR3 loop reads CASSLAPVLHYGYTF. CDR3 coding DNA: TGTGCCAGCAGCTTGGCCCCAGTGTTACACTATGGCTACACCTTC.

The chain recombines TRBV30 with TRBJ1-2; 9 nucleotides align to TRBD1. J lost 5 bases, V lost 2 bases, and 3 bases had no gene match. Germline CDR1 reads GTSNPN; CDR2 reads SVGIG (reference sequence). The CDR3 extends over 13 amino acids. The CDR3 loop reads CAWSRGQGYGYTF. Written as DNA, the CDR3 is TGTGCCTGGAGTCGGGGACAGGGTTATGGCTACACCTTC.

This chain joins TRBV29-1 and TRBJ1-2, with unresolved D. CDR3 length: 11 amino acids. The V gene's germline CDR1 is SQVTM and CDR2 ANQGSEA. Trimming removed 7 bases at V and 4 bases at J, with 10 bases between. The CDR3 DNA sequence: TGCAGCGGACTCGGGTCCTATGGCTACACCTTC. Translated: CSGLGSYGYTF.

CDR3 residues: CSVTRDRGRLNTEAFF. In DNA form, the CDR3 reads TGCAGCGTTACCCGGGACAGGGGGCGGCTGAACACTGAAGCTTTCTTT. This chain links TRBV29-1 with TRBJ1-1, with TRBD1 matching over 12 bases. Germline-derived CDR1 and CDR2 are SQVTM and ANQGSEA. V trimming: 5 bases; J trimming: 0 bases; junction bases outside the gene matches: 7. This CDR3 has 16 amino acids.

The chain is built from TRBV11-3 and TRBJ2-2, with D maybe TRBD2 (6 bases). Germline values: CDR1 SGHNT, CDR2 YENEEA. V lost 5 bases to trimming and J lost 4 bases, with 17 bases between them. The CDR3 is 16 amino acids. The CDR3 DNA reads TGTGCCAGCAGCCCAAGGGGCGGGACGGGCACCGGGGAGCTGTTTTTT. It yields the protein CASSPRGGTGTGELFF.

This clone was seen once. The chain is built from TRBV20-1 and TRBJ2-1; 8 nucleotides match TRBD1. The germline V gene has CDR1 DFQATT and CDR2 SNEGSKA (reference sequence). V gave up 3 bases and J gave up 3 bases; unmatched junction bases: 13. The CDR3 contains 17 residues. The CDR3, as DNA: TGCAGTGCTAGTGATTCGTGGCAGGGGGCTATCTACAATGAGCAGTTCTTC. Protein sequence: CSASDSWQGAIYNEQFF.

The table lists this clone with a count of one. V and J are TRBV6-5 and TRBJ2-1; 11 nucleotides line up with TRBD2. Germline lookup yields CDR1 MNHEY and CDR2 SVGAGI. V shed 6 bases and J 5 bases; nucleotides not matched to a gene: 6. The CDR3 is 15 residues long. The CDR3 bases are TGTGCCAGCAGCACGACTAGCGGGATTAACAATGAGCAGTTCTTC. Protein product: CASSTTSGINNEQFF.

V usage is TRBV27 and J usage is TRBJ2-7, with 7 bases aligning to TRBD2. The CDR3 contains 13 residues. V gave up 4 bases and J gave up 7 bases; unmatched junction bases: 7. The V gene's germline CDR1 is MNHEY and CDR2 SMNVEV (reference sequence). Here the CDR3 reads CASSSFREGEQYF. The CDR3 region has the DNA TGTGCCAGCAGTTCTTTCAGGGAGGGAGAGCAGTACTTC.

This chain connects TRBV11-2 to TRBJ2-1, with 7 positions matching TRBD2. J gave up 4 bases and V 5 bases, and 5 bases lay outside the gene matches. The germline V gene has CDR1 SGHAT and CDR2 FQNNGV. The CDR3 spans 14 residues. The CDR3 reads CASSSLGLYNEQFF. The CDR3 bases are TGTGCCAGCAGCAGTCTGGGACTATACAATGAGCAGTTCTTC.